This T cell receptor (beta chain) is drawn from a study of T-cell reconstitution after alpha-beta-depleted transplantation in children. Study conclusions and caveats: After transplant, at about two months, alpha-beta T cells were reportedly derived from several hundred expanded graft clones. At one year after transplant, newly produced T cells mostly accounted for T-cell counts and diversity. Recipient T cells and thymic progenitors that survived gave rise to the high TCRbeta diversity observed at day 60 in some patients.

CDR3 length: 14 amino acids. Trimming pared 3 bases from V and 7 bases from J, leaving 10 bases between. The germline V gene encodes CDR1 ENHRY and CDR2 SYGVKD. As regards this clonotype: No antigen is known for it.

TCRbeta library preparation incorporated unique molecular identifiers. TCRdb fed the PCR reads into MiXCR, producing one record per CDR3 protein. Among hundreds of thousands of distinct CDR3 sequences listed, around 13% were seen once. The sample consisted of PBMCs, taken before TCRalphabeta/CD19-depleted stem cell transplant. The TCR comes from a girl aged 2 to 9 with congenital amegakaryocytic thrombocytopenia, due to receive a stem cell transplant. This chain connects TRBV10-3 to TRBJ1-6; unclear D gene. DNA for the CDR3: TGTGCCATCAGTGACCCCGGGGAGAATTCACCCCTCCACTTT. Amino acids: CAISDPGENSPLHF.